This T cell receptor beta chain was identified in a study of T cell changes during pregnancy in multiple sclerosis. Germline loops: CDR1 MNHNS, CDR2 SASEGT. This CDR3 has 11 residues. With 4 bases removed from V and 3 bases from J, the gap between germline ends came to 4 bases. Repertoires were generated with immunoSEQ multiplex PCR, while TCRdb's copy carries only in-frame clones and drops some. Altogether about 79,000 clones are present, 80% to 95% being singletons, with the ten largest covering approximately 0.47%. The genes are TRBV6-1 and TRBJ2-7; D unclear. Sequencing was performed on CD4+ T cells from peripheral blood mononuclear cells, taken in the second trimester of pregnancy. The TCR was taken from a female donor with multiple sclerosis, enrolled in a pregnancy study. This CDR3 reads CASSGGYEQYF. For the CDR3, the DNA is TGTGCCAGCAGTGGAGGCTACGAGCAGTACTTC.